Ten or more counts support the clone carrying this TCR beta chain. MiXCR, run by TCRdb on the PCR reads, gives a single entry per CDR3 protein. The sample lists 15,000 to 20,000 distinct CDR3 sequences, about 45% occurring once. CDR1 is SGHAT, CDR2 FQNNGV, per germline. Germline trimming cut 4 bases from V and 4 bases from J; bases unmatched to any gene: 5. The CDR3 is 14 residues long. The sample belongs to a study of tumor-infiltrating lymphocytes in oesophageal squamous cell carcinoma. V usage is TRBV11-2 and J usage is TRBJ2-7; 9 nucleotides align to TRBD1. This TCR was recovered from a male donor with esophageal squamous cell carcinoma. Sequenced sample: esophageal tumor tissue. The CDR3 region is CASSSGTGNYEQYF. The CDR3 coding sequence is TGTGCCAGCAGCTCCGGGACAGGGAATTACGAGCAGTACTTC.